What follows are 9 T cell receptor beta chains derived from one specimen sequenced in a study of T cell changes during pregnancy in multiple sclerosis. Assay: immunoSEQ multiplex PCR; the TCRdb copy retains only in-frame clones and omits some. The sample gives around 52,000 clones, roughly nine tenths of which show up once; approximately 0.18% is in the top ten. The sequencing used CD4+ T cells from peripheral blood mononuclear cells, collected in the second trimester of pregnancy. Source of these receptors: a female donor with multiple sclerosis, enrolled in a pregnancy study.

Only one count was recorded for this clone. V gene TRBV30 combines with J gene TRBJ2-1; possibly TRBD2 for D (6 bases). With 2 bases removed from V and 3 bases from J, the gap between germline ends came to 11 bases. This CDR3 is built from 14 residues. Germline CDR1 is GTSNPN and CDR2 is SVGIG (reference sequence). This CDR3 is CAWSRRDIYNEQFF. For the CDR3, the DNA is TGTGCCTGGAGTCGGCGGGATATCTACAATGAGCAGTTCTTC.

This chain uses TRBV7-9 with TRBJ1-3; tentatively, D is TRBD1 (5 bases). Germline assignment: CDR1 SEHNR and CDR2 FQNEAQ (reference sequence). Trimming cost V 6 bases and J 0 bases, with 15 bases left between them. The CDR3 contains 16 residues. The CDR3 sequence is CASSRRQSSSGNTIYF. The DNA of the CDR3 is TGTGCCAGCAGTCGCCGACAGTCAAGCTCTGGAAACACCATATATTTT.

This clone was counted once. The chain joins TRBV30 to TRBJ1-6; D might be TRBD1 (5 bases). The V gene lost 5 bases and the J gene lost 4 bases, with 12 bases spanning the gap. The CDR3 is 14 amino acids. Looked up from germline, CDR1 is GTSNPN and CDR2 is SVGIG (reference sequence). The CDR3 DNA reads as TGTGCCTGGTGCAAGGGGTCTTATAATTCACCCCTCCACTTT. Translated: CAWCKGSYNSPLHF.

V and J are TRBV30 and TRBJ1-6; no clear D gene. The germline V and J ends were trimmed by 3 bases and 13 bases, with 10 bases remaining between them. Germline V gives CDR1 GTSNPN, CDR2 SVGIG (reference sequence). This CDR3 comprises 11 residues. The CDR3 nucleotides are TGTGCCTGGAGAGTAGCGGCGCCCCTCCACTTT. Translated: CAWRVAAPLHF.

The gene calls are TRBV7-2 and TRBJ1-1, with D hard to call. Trimming left V 8 bases short and J 0 bases short, with 13 bases between. Germline assignment: CDR1 SGHTA and CDR2 FQGNSA. The CDR3 loop spans 14 amino acids. CDR3 amino acids: CASHFGVMNTEAFF. In DNA form, the CDR3 reads TGTGCCAGCCATTTCGGGGTGATGAACACTGAAGCTTTCTTT. The whole variable domain, remainder taken from reference TRBV7-2 and TRBJ1-1, is GAGVSQSPSNKVTEKGKDVELRCDPISGHTALYWYRQSLGQGLEFLIYFQGNSAPDKSGLPSDRFSAERTGGSVSTLTIQRTQQEDSAVYLCASHFGVMNTEAFFGQGTRLTVV.

The rearrangement joins TRBV5-4 to TRBJ2-2; possibly TRBD2 for D (5 bases). From germline, CDR1 is SGHNT and CDR2 YYREEE (reference sequence). V was pared by 2 bases and J by 8 bases, with 10 bases between. This CDR3 has 13 residues. CDR3 in amino acids: CASSLPGLGELFF. The DNA for the CDR3 is TGTGCCAGCAGCTTACCGGGGTTGGGGGAGCTGTTTTTT.

The table lists this clone with a count of one. V usage is TRBV11-2 and J usage is TRBJ1-3; unclear D gene. Germline lookup yields CDR1 SGHAT and CDR2 FQNNGV. CDR3 size: 14 residues. Trimming shortened V by 4 bases and J by 0 bases, and 7 bases separated the two germline ends. The chain's CDR3 is CASSSLGSGNTIYF. The CDR3 DNA follows: TGTGCCAGCAGCTCACTCGGCTCTGGAAACACCATATATTTT.

This clone was seen a few times. This chain joins TRBV6-1 and TRBJ1-3, with D hard to call. The germline gives CDR1 MNHNS, CDR2 SASEGT. V lost 6 bases, J lost 0 bases, and 6 bases lay in between. This CDR3 has 13 amino acids. The CDR3: CASRQSSGNTIYF. CDR3 DNA sequence: TGTGCCAGCAGACAAAGCTCTGGAAACACCATATATTTT.

The rearrangement links TRBV21-1 to TRBJ2-4; TRBD2, the table's D call, was not compared with the DNA. TRBV21-1 is termed a pseudogene. The CDR3 runs to 13 residues. CDR3 region: CASSKRGGDIQYF. CDR3 bases: TGTGCCAGCAGCAAAAGGGGAGGGGACATTCAGTACTTC.